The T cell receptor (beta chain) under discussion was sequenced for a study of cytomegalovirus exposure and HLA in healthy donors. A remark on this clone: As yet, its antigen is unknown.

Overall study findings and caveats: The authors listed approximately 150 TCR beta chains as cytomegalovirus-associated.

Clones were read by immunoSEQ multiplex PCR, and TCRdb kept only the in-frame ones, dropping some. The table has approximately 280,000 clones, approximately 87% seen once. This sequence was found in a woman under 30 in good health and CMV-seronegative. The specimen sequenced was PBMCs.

The CDR3 DNA is TGCGCCAGCAGCCGGCAGGGGCACTCTAACTATGGCTACACCTTC. Protein sequence: CASSRQGHSNYGYTF. This chain links TRBV5-1 with TRBJ1-2; weak D call: TRBD1 (6 bases). Trimming shortened V by 4 bases and J by 0 bases, and 13 bases separated the two germline ends. The CDR3 has 15 amino acids. CDR1 is SGHRS and CDR2 is YFSETQ in the germline V gene.